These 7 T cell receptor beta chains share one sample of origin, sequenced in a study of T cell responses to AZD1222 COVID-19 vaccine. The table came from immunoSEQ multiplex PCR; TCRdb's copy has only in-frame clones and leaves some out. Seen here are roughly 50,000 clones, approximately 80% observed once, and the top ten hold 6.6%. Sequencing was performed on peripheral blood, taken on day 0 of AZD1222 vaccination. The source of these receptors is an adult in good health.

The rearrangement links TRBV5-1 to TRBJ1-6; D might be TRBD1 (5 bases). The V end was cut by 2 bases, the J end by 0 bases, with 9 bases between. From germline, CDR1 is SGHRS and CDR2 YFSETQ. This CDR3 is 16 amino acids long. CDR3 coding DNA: TGCGCCAGCAGCTTAAGGGGATTCTCCTATAATTCACCCCTCCACTTT. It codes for CASSLRGFSYNSPLHF.

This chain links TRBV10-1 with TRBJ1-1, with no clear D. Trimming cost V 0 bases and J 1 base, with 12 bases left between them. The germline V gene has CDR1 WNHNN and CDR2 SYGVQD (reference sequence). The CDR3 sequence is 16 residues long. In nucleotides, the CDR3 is TGCGCCAGCAGTGAGTCGACGACCCTTTCGAACACTGAAGCTTTCTTT. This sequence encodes CASSESTTLSNTEAFF.

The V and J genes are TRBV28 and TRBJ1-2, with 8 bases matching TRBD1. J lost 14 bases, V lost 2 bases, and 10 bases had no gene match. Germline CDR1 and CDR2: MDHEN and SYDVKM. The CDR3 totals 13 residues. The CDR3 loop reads CASSLRRDRPRTF. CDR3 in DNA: TGTGCCAGCAGTTTAAGGAGGGACAGGCCCAGGACCTTC.

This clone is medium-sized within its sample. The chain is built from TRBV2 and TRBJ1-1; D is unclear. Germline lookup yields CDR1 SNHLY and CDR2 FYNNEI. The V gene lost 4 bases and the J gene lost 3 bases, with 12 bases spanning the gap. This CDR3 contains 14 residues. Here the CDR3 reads CASSVWVDHTEAFF. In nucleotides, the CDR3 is TGTGCCAGCAGTGTATGGGTGGATCACACTGAAGCTTTCTTT.

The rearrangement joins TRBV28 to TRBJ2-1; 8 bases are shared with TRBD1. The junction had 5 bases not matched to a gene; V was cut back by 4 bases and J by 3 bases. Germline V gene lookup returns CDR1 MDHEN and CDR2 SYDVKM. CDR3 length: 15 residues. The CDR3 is CASSSGQDRYNEQFF. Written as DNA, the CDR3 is TGTGCCAGCAGTTCGGGACAGGACCGCTACAATGAGCAGTTCTTC.

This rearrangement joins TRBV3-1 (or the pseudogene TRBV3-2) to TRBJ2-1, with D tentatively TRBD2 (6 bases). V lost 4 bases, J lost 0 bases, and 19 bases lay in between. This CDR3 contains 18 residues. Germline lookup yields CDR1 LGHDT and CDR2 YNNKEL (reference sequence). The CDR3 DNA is TGTGCCAGCAGCCGGATCCCCGGCGGGACTGTCTCCTACAATGAGCAGTTCTTC. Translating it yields CASSRIPGGTVSYNEQFF.

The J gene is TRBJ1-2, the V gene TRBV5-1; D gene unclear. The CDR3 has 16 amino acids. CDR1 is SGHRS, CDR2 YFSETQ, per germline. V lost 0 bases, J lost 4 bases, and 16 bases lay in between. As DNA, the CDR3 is TGCGCCAGCAGCTTGGAACCGACGGCTAACTTCTATGGCTACACCTTC. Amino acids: CASSLEPTANFYGYTF.